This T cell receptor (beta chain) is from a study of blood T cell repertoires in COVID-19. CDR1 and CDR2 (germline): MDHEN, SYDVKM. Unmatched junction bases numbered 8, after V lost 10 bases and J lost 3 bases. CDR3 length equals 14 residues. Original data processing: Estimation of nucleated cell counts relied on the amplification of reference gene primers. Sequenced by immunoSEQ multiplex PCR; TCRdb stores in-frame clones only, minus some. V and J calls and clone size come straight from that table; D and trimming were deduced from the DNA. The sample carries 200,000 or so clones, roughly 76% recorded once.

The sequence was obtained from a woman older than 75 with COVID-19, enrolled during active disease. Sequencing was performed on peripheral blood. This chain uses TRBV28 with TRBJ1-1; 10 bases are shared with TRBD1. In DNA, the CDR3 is TGTGCCACCCGGGGAGGACAGGGGGACACTGAAGCTTTCTTT. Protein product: CATRGGQGDTEAFF.